The clone carrying this TCR beta chain was counted between two and nine times. Its antigen is not known. One junction end disagrees with the germline gene, perhaps due to a read error. Extracted from the samples, RNA was reverse transcribed into cDNA to serve as the sequencing template. Only in-frame clones appear in the TCRdb table, and some are missing; sequencing was by immunoSEQ multiplex PCR. The sample yields 170,000 or so clones, roughly 64% seen once. The CDR3 covers 14 residues. Germline V lookup: CDR1 MNHEY, CDR2 SMNVEV (reference sequence). The data belong to a study of CD8+ T cells in alopecia areata. Study-level findings and limits: The study found higher clonality in lesional than normal scalp, especially in alopecia totalis/universalis. Within the top 100, expanded CD8+ clones significantly decreased with tofacitinib, as did scalp clonality.

Treatment reported: oral pan-JAK inhibitor, 5-10 mg twice daily. Specimen: CD8+ T cells sorted from blood, collected at week 24, from a patient treated with tofacitinib. The receptor's source is a human donor with alopecia areata. The V gene is TRBV27, the J gene TRBJ2-5; tentative D call: TRBD2 (5 bases). CDR3 sequence (DNA): TGTGCCAGCAGTCTATCCAAGGGCGGGGAGACCCAGTACTTC. Its protein product is CASSLSKGGETQYF.